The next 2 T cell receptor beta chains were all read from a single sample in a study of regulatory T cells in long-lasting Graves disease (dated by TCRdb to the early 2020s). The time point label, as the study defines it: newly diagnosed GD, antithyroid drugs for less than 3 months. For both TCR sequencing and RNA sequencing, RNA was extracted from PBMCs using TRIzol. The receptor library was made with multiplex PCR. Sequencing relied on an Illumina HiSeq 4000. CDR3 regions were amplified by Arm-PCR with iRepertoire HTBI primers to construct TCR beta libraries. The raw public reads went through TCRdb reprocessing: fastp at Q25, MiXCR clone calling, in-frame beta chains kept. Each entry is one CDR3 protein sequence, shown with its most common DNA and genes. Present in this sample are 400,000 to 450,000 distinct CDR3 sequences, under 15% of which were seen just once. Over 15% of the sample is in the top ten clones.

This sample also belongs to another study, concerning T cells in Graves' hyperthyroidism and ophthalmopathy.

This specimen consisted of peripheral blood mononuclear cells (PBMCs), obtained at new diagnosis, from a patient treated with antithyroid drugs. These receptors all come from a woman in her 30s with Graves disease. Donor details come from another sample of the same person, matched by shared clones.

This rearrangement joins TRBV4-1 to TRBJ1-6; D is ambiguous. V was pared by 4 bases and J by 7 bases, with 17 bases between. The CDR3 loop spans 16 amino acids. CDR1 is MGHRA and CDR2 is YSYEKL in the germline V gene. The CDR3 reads CASSRGNGRTNSPLHF. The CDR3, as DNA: TGCGCCAGCAGCCGGGGTAACGGACGGACGAATTCACCCCTCCACTTT.

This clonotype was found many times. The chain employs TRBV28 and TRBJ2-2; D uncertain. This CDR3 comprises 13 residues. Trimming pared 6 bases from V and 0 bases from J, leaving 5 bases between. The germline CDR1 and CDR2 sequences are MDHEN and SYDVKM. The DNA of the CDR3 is TGTGCCAGCAGACAAACGAACACCGGGGAGCTGTTTTTT. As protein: CASRQTNTGELFF.